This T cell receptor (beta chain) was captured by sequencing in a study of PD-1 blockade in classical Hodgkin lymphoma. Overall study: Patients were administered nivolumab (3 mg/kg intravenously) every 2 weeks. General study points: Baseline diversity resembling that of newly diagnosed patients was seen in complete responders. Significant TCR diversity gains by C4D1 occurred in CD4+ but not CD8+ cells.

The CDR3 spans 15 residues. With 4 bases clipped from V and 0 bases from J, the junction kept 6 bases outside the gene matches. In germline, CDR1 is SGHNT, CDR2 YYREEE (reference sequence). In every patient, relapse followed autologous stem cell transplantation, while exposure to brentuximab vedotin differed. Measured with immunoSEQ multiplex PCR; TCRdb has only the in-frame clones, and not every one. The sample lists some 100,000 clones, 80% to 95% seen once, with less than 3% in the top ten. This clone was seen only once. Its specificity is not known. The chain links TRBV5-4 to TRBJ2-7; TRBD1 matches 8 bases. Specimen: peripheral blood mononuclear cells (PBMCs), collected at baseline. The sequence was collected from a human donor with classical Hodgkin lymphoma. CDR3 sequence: CASSGWTGPSYEQYF. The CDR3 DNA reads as TGTGCCAGCAGCGGCTGGACAGGGCCCTCCTACGAGCAGTACTTC.